This T cell receptor (beta chain) appears in the sequencing data of a study of siplizumab effects on memory and regulatory T cells. With 5 bases removed from V and 0 bases from J, the gap between germline ends came to 8 bases. Germline CDR1 and CDR2: SGHRS and YFSETQ. This CDR3 comprises 13 residues. Sequenced by immunoSEQ multiplex PCR; TCRdb stores in-frame clones only, minus some. Of about 72,000 clones listed, 75% to 95% were seen once; the top ten hold about 27%. This sequence was found in a human donor in good health. The genes are TRBV5-1 and TRBJ1-1; D gene unclear. The sequenced sample was CD8+ T cells sorted from blood. The CDR3 DNA is TGCGCCAGCAGTTCCCCCATGAACACTGAAGCTTTCTTT. It codes for CASSSPMNTEAFF.